The 9 T cell receptor beta chains given below trace back to one sample, sequenced in a study of human CD4 T cells and Enterobacteriaceae. After about 6-7 days, proliferating activated T cells were FACS-sorted as CFSE-low CD25+ ICOS+ cells. At a 2:1 ratio, CFSE-labeled memory CD4+ T cells were cultured with irradiated autologous monocytes pulsed with antigen. Memory CD4+ T cells were sorted as all CD4+ cells except CD45RA+CCR7+CD95- naive cells, over 95% pure. Sequencing was performed with immunoSEQ multiplex PCR; in TCRdb, only in-frame clones are kept and a portion is missing. The sample carries hundreds of clones, about 40% recorded once. Sequenced input: bacteria-reactive CD4+ T cells grown in culture. Documented subset: CFSE-low proliferating memory CD4 T cells sorted after in vitro stimulation with a heat-inactivated bacterium or M. tuberculosis lysate. Every receptor here comes from a human donor in good health.

This sequence joins TRBV2 and TRBJ1-2; the D is unclear. Per the germline V gene, CDR1 is SNHLY and CDR2 is FYNNEI. The V end lost 4 bases, the J end lost 3 bases, and 3 bases lay between the germline ends. This CDR3 region has 11 residues. CDR3 DNA: TGTGCCAGCAGTGCACACTATGGCTACACCTTC. Its translation: CASSAHYGYTF.

The rearrangement joins TRBV11-1 to TRBJ1-2, with D unresolved. Germline lookup yields CDR1 SGHAT and CDR2 FQDESV (reference sequence). Trimming removed 3 bases from V and 10 bases from J, with 12 bases in between. This CDR3 contains 12 residues. CDR3 region: CASSLGSIDYTF. Here the CDR3 DNA reads TGTGCCAGCAGCTTGGGGTCCATCGACTACACCTTC. Looking up the rest from reference TRBV11-1 and TRBJ1-2 gives the full variable domain: EAEVAQSPRYKITEKSQAVAFWCDPISGHATLYWYRQILGQGPELLVQFQDESVVDDSQLPKDRFSAERLKGVDSTLKIQPAELGDSAMYLCASSLGSIDYTFGSGTRLTVV.

The rearrangement links TRBV6-5 to TRBJ1-3, with TRBD1 matching 11 bases. Germline CDR1 is MNHEY and CDR2 is SVGAGI. Unmatched junction bases numbered 5, after V lost 10 bases and J lost 3 bases. This CDR3 is built from 14 residues. In DNA, the CDR3 is TGTGCCACCCGGACAGGGGGCTTTGGAAACACCATATATTTT. This translates into CATRTGGFGNTIYF.

Concerning this clone itself: Germline and junction disagree at one end, which may indicate a read error. V gene TRBV5-3 combines with J gene TRBJ1-1; 7 bases are a match to TRBD1. TRBV5-3 is an ORF for which the function is uncertain. The CDR3 is 15 amino acids. The CDR3 is CASSLAGTVNTEAFF. Written as DNA, the CDR3 is TGTGCCAGCAGCTTGGCGGGGACAGTCAACACTGAAGCTTTCTTT.

This clone counts as medium-sized. The J gene is TRBJ1-5, the V gene TRBV16; D gene uncertain. The V gene lost 6 bases and the J gene lost 0 bases, with 12 bases spanning the gap. The germline V gene has CDR1 KGHSY and CDR2 FQNENV. The CDR3 consists of 15 residues. The CDR3 spells CASSPDGDSNQPQHF. CDR3 in DNA: TGTGCCAGCAGTCCCGACGGTGATAGCAATCAGCCCCAGCATTTT.

This clone was found a few times. The V call is TRBV6-1, the J call TRBJ1-1; the D gene is possibly TRBD1 (6 bases). CDR3 size: 14 residues. CDR1 and CDR2 from the germline V gene are MNHNS and SASEGT. Trimming stripped 2 bases from V and 11 bases from J, with 18 bases between. Here the CDR3 DNA reads TGTGCCAGCAGTGAACCCGACAGGTATCAAAGCGCTTTCTTT. This sequence encodes CASSEPDRYQSAFF.

By its share, this clone is large (0.1 to 1%). The rearrangement links TRBV5-4 to TRBJ2-2, with unresolved D. V shed 0 bases and J shed 1 base, with 7 bases lying between them. This CDR3 comprises 15 residues. Germline V gene sequence: CDR1 SGHNT, CDR2 YYREEE (reference sequence). The CDR3 sequence is CASSLGGQNTGELFF. The CDR3 coding sequence is TGTGCCAGCAGCTTGGGCGGTCAGAACACCGGGGAGCTGTTTTTT.

For the CDR3, the DNA is TGTGCTAGTGGTTTGGGGACGGGTAACACTGAAGCTTTCTTT. Amino acid sequence: CASGLGTGNTEAFF. The J gene is TRBJ1-1, the V gene TRBV12-5; D is undetermined. The CDR3 contains 14 residues. V lost 1 base, J lost 2 bases, and 8 bases lay in between. Looked up from germline, CDR1 is LGHNT and CDR2 is FRNRAP. The whole variable domain, remainder taken from reference TRBV12-5 and TRBJ1-1, is DARVTQTPRHKVTEMGQEVTMRCQPILGHNTVFWYRQTMMQGLELLAYFRNRAPLDDSGMPKDRFSAEMPDATLATLKIQPSEPRDSAVYFCASGLGTGNTEAFFGQGTRLTVV.

The chain joins TRBV5-4 to TRBJ2-2; D call uncertain. Trimming cost V 6 bases and J 1 base, with 13 bases left between them. This CDR3 region has 15 residues. Germline lookup yields CDR1 SGHNT and CDR2 YYREEE (reference sequence). CDR3 loop: CASTSVVQNTGELFF. The CDR3 nucleotides are TGTGCCAGCACCTCTGTGGTACAGAACACCGGGGAGCTGTTTTTT. Filled out from reference TRBV5-4 and TRBJ2-2, the complete variable domain reads ETGVTQSPTHLIKTRGQQVTLRCSSQSGHNTVSWYQQALGQGPQFIFQYYREEENGRGNFPPRFSGLQFPNYSSELNVNALELDDSALYLCASTSVVQNTGELFFGEGSRLTVL.